This T cell receptor beta chain was captured in a study of blood T cell repertoires in COVID-19. For the study at large: Sources were T cells, B-cell-depleted T cells, or PBMCs; the material itself was cDNA or gDNA.

Generated by immunoSEQ multiplex PCR, the TCRdb table keeps only in-frame clones and is missing some. The sample records 95,000 to 150,000 clones, over 70% being singletons. CDR1 MNHEY and CDR2 SMNVEV come from the germline V gene (reference sequence). The CDR3 extends over 16 amino acids. V gave up 5 bases and J gave up 2 bases; unmatched junction bases: 9. The specimen sequenced was peripheral blood. The sequence was obtained from a woman aged 65 to 85 with acute or convalescent COVID-19. This sequence joins TRBV27 and TRBJ2-3, with 8 bases that match TRBD2. The DNA of the CDR3 is TGTGCCAGCAGTCCCCCGAGCGGGGGATACACAGATACGCAGTATTTT. Translation gives CASSPPSGGYTDTQYF.